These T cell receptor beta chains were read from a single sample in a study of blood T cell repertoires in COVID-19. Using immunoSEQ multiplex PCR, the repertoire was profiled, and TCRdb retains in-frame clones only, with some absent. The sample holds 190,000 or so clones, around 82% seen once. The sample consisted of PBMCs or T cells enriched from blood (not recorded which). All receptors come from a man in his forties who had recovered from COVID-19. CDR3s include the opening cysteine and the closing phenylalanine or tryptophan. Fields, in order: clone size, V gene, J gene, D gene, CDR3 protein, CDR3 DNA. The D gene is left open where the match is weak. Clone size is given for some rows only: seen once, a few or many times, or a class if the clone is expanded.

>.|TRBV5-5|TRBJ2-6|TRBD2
CASSLAGGHFGANVLTF
TGTGCCAGCAGCTTAGCGGGAGGGCACTTTGGGGCCAACGTCCTGACTTTC
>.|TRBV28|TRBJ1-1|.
CASSLYGQLNTEAFF
TGTGCCAGCAGTTTATACGGACAGCTGAACACTGAAGCTTTCTTT
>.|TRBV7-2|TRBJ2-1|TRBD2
CASSQTSGLSEQFF
TGTGCCAGCAGCCAGACTAGCGGTCTTAGTGAGCAGTTCTTC
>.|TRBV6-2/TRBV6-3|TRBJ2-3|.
CASSYSIGGGDDGTDTQYF
TGTGCCAGCAGTTACTCGATAGGGGGAGGGGACGACGGAACAGATACGCAGTATTTT
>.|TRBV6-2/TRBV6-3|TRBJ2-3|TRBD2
CASSASSGRVDTQYF
TGTGCCAGCAGTGCTTCTAGCGGGAGGGTGGATACGCAGTATTTT
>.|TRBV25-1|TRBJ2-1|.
CASSEEVSYNEQFF
TGTGCCAGCAGTGAAGAGGTCTCCTACAATGAGCAGTTCTTC
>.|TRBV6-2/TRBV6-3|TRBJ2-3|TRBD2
CASSFGLAGVTQYF
TGTGCCAGCAGTTTTGGTCTAGCGGGAGTTACGCAGTATTTT
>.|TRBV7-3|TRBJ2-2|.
CASSFAGITGELFF
TGTGCCAGCAGCTTTGCAGGGATCACCGGGGAGCTGTTTTTT
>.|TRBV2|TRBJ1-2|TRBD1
CASRGTGSFYGYTF
TGTGCCAGCAGGGGGACAGGCAGCTTCTATGGCTACACCTTC
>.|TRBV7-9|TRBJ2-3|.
CASSLLRGNGADTQYF
TGTGCCAGCAGCTTACTAAGGGGCAATGGGGCCGATACGCAGTATTTT
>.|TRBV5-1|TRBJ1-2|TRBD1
CASSLRTGATNLYGYTF
TGCGCCAGCAGCTTGAGGACAGGGGCCACAAACCTCTATGGCTACACCTTC
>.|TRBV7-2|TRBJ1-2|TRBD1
CASSYGQGAKGYTF
TGTGCCAGCAGTTATGGACAGGGGGCGAAAGGCTACACCTTC
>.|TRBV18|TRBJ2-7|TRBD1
CASSLTGQGEGHEQYF
TGTGCCAGCTCACTGACTGGACAGGGGGAAGGGCACGAGCAGTACTTC
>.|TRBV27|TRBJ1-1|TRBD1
CASSPPGGRETEAFF
TGTGCCAGCAGTCCCCCAGGGGGTAGAGAAACTGAAGCTTTCTTT
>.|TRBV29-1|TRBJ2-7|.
CSVEGAGDYEQYF
TGCAGCGTTGAAGGGGCAGGGGACTACGAGCAGTACTTC
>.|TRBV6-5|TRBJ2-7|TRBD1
CASSYSSTGELDEQYF
TGTGCCAGCAGTTACTCAAGCACAGGGGAGTTGGACGAGCAGTACTTC
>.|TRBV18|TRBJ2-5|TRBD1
CASSPRNGQGQETQYF
TGTGCCAGCTCACCGCGGAACGGACAGGGTCAAGAGACCCAGTACTTC
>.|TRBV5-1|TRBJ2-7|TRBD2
CASSFSGDSGEQYF
TGCGCCAGCAGCTTCAGCGGGGATTCTGGGGAGCAGTACTTC
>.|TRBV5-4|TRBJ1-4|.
CASSPTSNEKLFF
TGTGCCAGCAGCCCGACTAGTAATGAAAAACTGTTTTTT
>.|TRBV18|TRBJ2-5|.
CASSPPQQETQYF
TGTGCCAGCTCACCACCACAGCAAGAGACCCAGTACTTC
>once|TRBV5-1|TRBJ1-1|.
CASSLESAGFTEAFF
TGCGCCAGCAGCTTGGAGTCGGCAGGGTTTACTGAAGCTTTCTTT
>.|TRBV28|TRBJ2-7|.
CASSFFSVSYEQYF
TGTGCCAGCAGTTTTTTTAGCGTCTCCTACGAGCAGTACTTC
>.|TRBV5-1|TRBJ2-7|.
CASSFVPGTGLSYEQYF
TGCGCCAGCAGCTTCGTCCCCGGGACTGGGCTCTCCTACGAGCAGTACTTC
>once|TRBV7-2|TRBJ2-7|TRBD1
CASSLGQGAYEQYF
TGTGCCAGCAGCTTAGGACAGGGGGCCTACGAGCAGTACTTC
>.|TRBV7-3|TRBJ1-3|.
CASSSSFQGSGNTIYF
TGTGCCAGCAGCTCTTCTTTTCAGGGTTCTGGAAACACCATATATTTT
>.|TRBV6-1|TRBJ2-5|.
CASSESGRETQYF
TGTGCCAGCAGTGAATCGGGTCGAGAGACCCAGTACTTC
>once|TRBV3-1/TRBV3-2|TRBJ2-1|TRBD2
CASSQVSGRVNEQFF
TGTGCCAGCAGCCAAGTTAGCGGGAGGGTTAATGAGCAGTTCTTC
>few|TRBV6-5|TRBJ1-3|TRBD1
CASSYTGTGTNTIYF
TGTGCCAGCAGTTACACCGGGACAGGGACAAACACCATATATTTT
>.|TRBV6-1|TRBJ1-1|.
CASSEDPGTFNTEAFF
TGTGCCAGCAGTGAAGACCCCGGGACATTCAACACTGAAGCTTTCTTT
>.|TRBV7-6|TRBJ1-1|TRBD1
CASSLPGQGAYTEAFF
TGTGCCAGCAGCTTACCGGGACAGGGGGCGTACACTGAAGCTTTCTTT
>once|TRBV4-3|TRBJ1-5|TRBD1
CASSQTGGVGSNQPQHF
TGCGCCAGCAGCCAGACAGGGGGGGTAGGGAGCAATCAGCCCCAGCATTTT
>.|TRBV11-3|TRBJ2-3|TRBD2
CASSYGLAGSTDTQYF
TGTGCCAGCAGTTACGGACTAGCGGGGAGCACAGATACGCAGTATTTT
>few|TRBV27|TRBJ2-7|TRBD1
CASSLWGTGPYEQYF
TGTGCCAGCAGTTTATGGGGGACAGGTCCCTACGAGCAGTACTTC
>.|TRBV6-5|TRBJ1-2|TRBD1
CASGLQGANYGYTF
TGTGCCAGCGGCCTACAGGGGGCAAACTATGGCTACACCTTC
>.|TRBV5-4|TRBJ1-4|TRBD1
CASSHGQGADSEKLFF
TGTGCCAGCAGTCACGGACAGGGGGCGGATAGTGAAAAACTGTTTTTT
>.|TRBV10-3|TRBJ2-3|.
CAIRSAGTPADTQYF
TGTGCCATCAGATCCGCCGGGACACCGGCCGATACGCAGTATTTT
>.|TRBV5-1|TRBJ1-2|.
CASSATDFSGYTF
TGCGCCAGCAGCGCTACAGATTTTTCGGGCTACACCTTC
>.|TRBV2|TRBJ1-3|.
CASTLLRGSGNTIYF
TGTGCCAGCACTTTACTTCGGGGGTCTGGAAACACCATATATTTT
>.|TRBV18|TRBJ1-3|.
CASFTGGDGNTIYF
TGTGCCAGTTTCACCGGGGGAGATGGAAACACCATATATTTT
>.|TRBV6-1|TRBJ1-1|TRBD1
CASSATGVTEAFF
TGTGCCAGCAGTGCGACAGGGGTGACTGAAGCTTTCTTT
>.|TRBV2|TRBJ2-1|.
CASSRLPSSYNEQFF
TGTGCCAGCAGTCGCCTACCGAGCTCCTACAATGAGCAGTTCTTC
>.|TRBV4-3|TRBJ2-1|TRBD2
CASSQEVRTSFYNEQFF
TGCGCCAGCAGCCAAGAGGTCAGGACTAGCTTTTACAATGAGCAGTTCTTC
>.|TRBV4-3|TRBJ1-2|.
CASSRDNYGYTF
TGCGCCAGCAGTCGGGATAACTATGGCTACACCTTC
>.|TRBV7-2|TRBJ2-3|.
CATGDRTTDTQYF
TGTGCCACCGGGGATCGGACCACAGATACGCAGTATTTT
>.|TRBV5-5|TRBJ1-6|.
CASSWGGDRSYNSPLHF
TGTGCCAGCAGCTGGGGAGGGGACCGCTCCTATAATTCACCCCTCCACTTT
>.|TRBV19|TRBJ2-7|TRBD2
CASSTGTIDYEQYF
TGTGCCAGTAGTACCGGGACTATCGACTACGAGCAGTACTTC
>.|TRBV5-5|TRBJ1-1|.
CASILGARERDTEAFF
TGTGCCAGCATCCTAGGTGCACGGGAGAGAGACACTGAAGCTTTCTTT
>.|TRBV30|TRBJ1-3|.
CAWGNSGNTIYF
TGTGCCTGGGGCAACTCTGGAAACACCATATATTTT
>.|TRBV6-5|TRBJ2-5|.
CASTQNRGGTQYF
TGTGCCAGCACCCAAAACAGGGGAGGGACCCAGTACTTC
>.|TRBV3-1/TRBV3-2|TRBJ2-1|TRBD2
CAVSGSSYNEQFF
TGTGCTGTCAGCGGGAGTTCCTACAATGAGCAGTTCTTC
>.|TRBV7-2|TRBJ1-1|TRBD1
CASSWDRVDAFF
TGTGCCAGCAGTTGGGACAGGGTAGATGCTTTCTTT
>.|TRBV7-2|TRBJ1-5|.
CASSIARGGNQPQHF
TGTGCCAGCAGCATTGCCAGGGGTGGAAATCAGCCCCAGCATTTT
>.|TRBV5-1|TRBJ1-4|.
CASSSTSTNEKLFF
TGCGCCAGCAGCTCCACTTCAACTAATGAAAAACTGTTTTTT
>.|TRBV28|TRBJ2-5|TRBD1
CASSPGGAVETQYF
TGTGCCAGCAGTCCAGGGGGCGCGGTGGAGACCCAGTACTTC
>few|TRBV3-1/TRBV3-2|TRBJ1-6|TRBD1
CASSLGTGGDSPLHF
TGTGCCAGCAGCCTCGGGACAGGGGGGGATTCACCCCTCCACTTT
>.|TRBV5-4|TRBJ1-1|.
CASSSGGDMNTEAFF
TGTGCCAGCAGTTCCGGAGGGGATATGAACACTGAAGCTTTCTTT
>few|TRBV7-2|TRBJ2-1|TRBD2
CASSIRSGRDNEQFF
TGTGCCAGCAGCATTCGTAGCGGGCGCGACAATGAGCAGTTCTTC